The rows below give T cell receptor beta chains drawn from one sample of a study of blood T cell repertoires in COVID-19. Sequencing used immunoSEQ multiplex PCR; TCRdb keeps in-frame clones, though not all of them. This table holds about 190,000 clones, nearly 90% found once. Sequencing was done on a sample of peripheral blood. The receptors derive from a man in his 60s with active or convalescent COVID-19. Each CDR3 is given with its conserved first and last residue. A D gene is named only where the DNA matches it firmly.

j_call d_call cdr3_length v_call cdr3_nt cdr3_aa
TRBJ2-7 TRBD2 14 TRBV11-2 TGTGCCAGCAGCTTAGAGGCGGGGGGCCGCGGGCAGTACTTC CASSLEAGGRGQYF
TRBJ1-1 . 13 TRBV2 TGTGCCAGCAGTGAAGACAGGAACACTGAAGCTTTCTTT CASSEDRNTEAFF
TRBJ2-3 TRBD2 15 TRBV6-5 TGTGCCAGCAGGACTAGCGGGGGCCCCACAGATACGCAGTATTTT CASRTSGGPTDTQYF
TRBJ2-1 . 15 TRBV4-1 TGCGCCAGCAGCCAACCGACGCGGGCCTACAATGAGCAGTTCTTC CASSQPTRAYNEQFF
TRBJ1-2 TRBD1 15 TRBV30 TGTGCCTGGACCCTAACAGGGGGCTCTAACTATGGCTACACCTTC CAWTLTGGSNYGYTF
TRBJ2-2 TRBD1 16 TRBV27 TGTGCCAGCAGGATGCCGGGACAGGGGTTCAGCGGGGAGCTGTTTTTT CASRMPGQGFSGELFF
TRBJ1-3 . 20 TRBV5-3 TGTGCCAGAAGCTTCAAAGCGGGAGAGGGGTCTCGGAGCTCTGGAAACACCATATATTTT CARSFKAGEGSRSSGNTIYF
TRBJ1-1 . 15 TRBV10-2 TGCGCCAGCAGCCTACAGGGTTTAGCGAACACTGAAGCTTTCTTT CASSLQGLANTEAFF
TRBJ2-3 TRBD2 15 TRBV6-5 TGTGCCAGCAGCCGACTAGCGGGGTTCACAGATACGCAGTATTTT CASSRLAGFTDTQYF
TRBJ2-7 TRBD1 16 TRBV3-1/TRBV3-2 TGTGCCAGCAGCCAAGGCCCCGGGACAGGGGTCTACGAGCAGTACTTC CASSQGPGTGVYEQYF